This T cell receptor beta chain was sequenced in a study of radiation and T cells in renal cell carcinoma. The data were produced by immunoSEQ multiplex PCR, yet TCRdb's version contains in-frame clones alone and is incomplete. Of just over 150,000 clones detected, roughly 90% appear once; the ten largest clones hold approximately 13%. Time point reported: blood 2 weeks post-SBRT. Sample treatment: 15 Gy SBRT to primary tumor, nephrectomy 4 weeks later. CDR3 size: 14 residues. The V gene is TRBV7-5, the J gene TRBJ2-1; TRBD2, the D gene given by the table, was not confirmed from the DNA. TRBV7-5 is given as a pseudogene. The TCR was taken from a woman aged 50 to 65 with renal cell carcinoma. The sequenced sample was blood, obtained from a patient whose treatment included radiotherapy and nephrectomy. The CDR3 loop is CARSGRGPYNEQFF. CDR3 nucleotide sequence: TGTGCCAGAAGCGGGCGGGGCCCTTACAATGAGCAGTTCTTC.